This T cell receptor beta chain was sequenced during a study of OX40 agonist ivuxolimab in advanced cancers. Study as a whole: Prior anti-PD-1, anti-PD-L1 or anti-CTLA-4 therapy was allowed; more than 30% had some.

The CDR3 totals 16 residues. The germline gives CDR1 LNHDA, CDR2 SQIVND (reference sequence). V was pared by 3 bases and J by 0 bases, with 5 bases of the junction left unmatched. Sequencing was performed with immunoSEQ multiplex PCR; in TCRdb, only in-frame clones are kept and a portion is missing. Of roughly 75,000 clones in the sample, less than 90% were seen once. Sampling of blood occurred at baseline, cycle 4 day 1, and cycle 7 day 1. The receptor's source is an adult with an advanced solid tumor such as melanoma, head and neck, liver or kidney cancer. The sequencing used CD4+ or CD8+ T cells sorted from blood, collected in a trial of the OX40 agonist ivuxolimab. This chain uses TRBV19 with TRBJ1-5; 7 nucleotides match TRBD1. CDR3 coding DNA: TGTGCCAGTAGTATGGGGACAGAACTTAGCAATCAGCCCCAGCATTTT. It encodes CASSMGTELSNQPQHF. The variable domain in full, with the rest retrieved from reference TRBV19 and TRBJ1-5, is DGGITQSPKYLFRKEGQNVTLSCEQNLNHDAMYWYRQDPGQGLRLIYYSQIVNDFQKGDIAEGYSVSREKKESFPLTVTSAQKNPTAFYLCASSMGTELSNQPQHFGDGTRLSIL.